The table lists the clone carrying this T cell receptor beta chain with a count of one. This specimen belongs to a study of blood T cell repertoires in COVID-19. The assay was immunoSEQ multiplex PCR, and TCRdb's table has in-frame clones only and misses some. The sample records fewer than 350,000 clones, 89% being singletons. This clonotype was obtained from a man in his sixties who had recovered from COVID-19. The sample consisted of PBMCs or T cells enriched from blood (not recorded which).

As DNA, the CDR3 is TGTGCCAGCAGCTTATTCAGCGGCCCGAACACCGGGGAGCTGTTTTTT. It translates to CASSLFSGPNTGELFF. The chain is built from TRBV7-6 and TRBJ2-2; TRBD2 is a possible D gene (5 bases). V lost 2 bases and J 0 bases, leaving 10 bases between the germline ends. The CDR3 loop spans 16 amino acids. The germline V gene has CDR1 SGHVS and CDR2 FNYEAQ.